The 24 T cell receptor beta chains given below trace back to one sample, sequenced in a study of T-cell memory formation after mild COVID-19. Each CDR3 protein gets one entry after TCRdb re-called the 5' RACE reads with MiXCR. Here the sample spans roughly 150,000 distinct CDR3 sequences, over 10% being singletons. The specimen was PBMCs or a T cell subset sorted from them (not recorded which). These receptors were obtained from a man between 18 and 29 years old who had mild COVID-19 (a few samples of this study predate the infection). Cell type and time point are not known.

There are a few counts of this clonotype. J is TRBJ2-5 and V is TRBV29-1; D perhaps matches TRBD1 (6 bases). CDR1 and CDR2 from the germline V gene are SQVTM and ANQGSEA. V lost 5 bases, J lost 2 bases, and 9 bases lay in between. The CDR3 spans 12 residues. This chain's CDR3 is CSVYGQQETQYF. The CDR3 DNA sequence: TGCAGCGTTTACGGACAGCAAGAGACCCAGTACTTC.

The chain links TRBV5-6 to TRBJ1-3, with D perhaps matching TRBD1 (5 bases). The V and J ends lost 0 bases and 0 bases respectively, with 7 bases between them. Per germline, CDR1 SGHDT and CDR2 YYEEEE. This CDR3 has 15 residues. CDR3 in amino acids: CASSLAGGSGNTIYF. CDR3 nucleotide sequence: TGTGCCAGCAGCTTGGCCGGGGGCTCTGGAAACACCATATATTTT.

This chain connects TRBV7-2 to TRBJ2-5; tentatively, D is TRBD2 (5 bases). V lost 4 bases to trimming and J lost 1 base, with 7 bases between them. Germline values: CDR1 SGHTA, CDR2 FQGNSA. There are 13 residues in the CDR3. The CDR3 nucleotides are TGTGCCAGCAGCTACACTAGCCAAGAGACCCAGTACTTC. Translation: CASSYTSQETQYF.

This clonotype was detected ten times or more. The CDR3 DNA reads TGTGCCAGCAGCTTAGTCTCCCTCAGCTCCTACAATGAGCAGTTCTTC. It translates to CASSLVSLSSYNEQFF. The rearrangement joins TRBV7-9 to TRBJ2-1, with D unclear. Deletions cut 1 base from V and 0 bases from J, with 10 bases between. The CDR3 loop spans 16 amino acids. Per the germline V gene, CDR1 is SEHNR and CDR2 is FQNEAQ (reference sequence).

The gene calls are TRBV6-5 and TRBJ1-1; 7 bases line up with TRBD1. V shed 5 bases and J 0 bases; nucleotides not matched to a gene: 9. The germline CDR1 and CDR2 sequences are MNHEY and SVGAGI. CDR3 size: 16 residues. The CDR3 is CASSLRDSRMNTEAFF. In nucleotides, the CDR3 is TGTGCCAGCAGTCTCCGGGACAGCAGAATGAACACTGAAGCTTTCTTT.

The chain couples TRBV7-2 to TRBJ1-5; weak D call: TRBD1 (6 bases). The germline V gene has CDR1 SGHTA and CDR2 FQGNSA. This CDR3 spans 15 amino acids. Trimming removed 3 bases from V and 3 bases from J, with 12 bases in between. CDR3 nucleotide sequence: TGTGCCAGCAGCTTTTCGGGACAAAACAATCAGCCCCAGCATTTT. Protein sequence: CASSFSGQNNQPQHF.

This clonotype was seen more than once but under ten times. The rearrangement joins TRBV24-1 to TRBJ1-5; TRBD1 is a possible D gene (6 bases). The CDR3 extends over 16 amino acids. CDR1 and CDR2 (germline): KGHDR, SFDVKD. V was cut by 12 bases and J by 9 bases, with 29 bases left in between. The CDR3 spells CAPGDGGVAPSLPQHF. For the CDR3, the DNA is TGTGCCCCAGGGGACGGAGGGGTCGCCCCATCGTTGCCCCAGCATTTT.

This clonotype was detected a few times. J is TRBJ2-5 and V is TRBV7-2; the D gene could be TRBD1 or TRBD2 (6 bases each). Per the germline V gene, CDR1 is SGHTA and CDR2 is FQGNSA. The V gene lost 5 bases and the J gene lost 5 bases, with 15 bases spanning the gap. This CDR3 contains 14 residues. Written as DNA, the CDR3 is TGTGCCAGCAGCCTTCAAACAGGGAGGGAGACCCAGTACTTC. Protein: CASSLQTGRETQYF.

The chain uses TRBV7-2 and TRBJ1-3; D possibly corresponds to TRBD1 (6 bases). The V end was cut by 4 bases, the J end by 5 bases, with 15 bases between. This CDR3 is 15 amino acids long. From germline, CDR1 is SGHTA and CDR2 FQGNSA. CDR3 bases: TGTGCCAGCAGCTCCCAACAGGGACCCAGAAACACCATATATTTT. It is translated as CASSSQQGPRNTIYF.

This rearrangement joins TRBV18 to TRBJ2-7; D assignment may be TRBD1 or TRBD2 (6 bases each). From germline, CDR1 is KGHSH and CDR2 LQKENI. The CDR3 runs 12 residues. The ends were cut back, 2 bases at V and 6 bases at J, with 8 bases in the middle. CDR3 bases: TGTGCCAGCTCACCAACGGGGGCCGAGCAGTACGTC. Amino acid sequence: CASSPTGAEQYV.

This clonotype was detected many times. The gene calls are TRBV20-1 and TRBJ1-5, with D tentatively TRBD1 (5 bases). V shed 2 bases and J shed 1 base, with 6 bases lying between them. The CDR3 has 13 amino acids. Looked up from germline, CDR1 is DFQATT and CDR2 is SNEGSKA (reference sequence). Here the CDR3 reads CSARRGSNQPQHF. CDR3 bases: TGCAGTGCTAGAAGGGGCAGCAATCAGCCCCAGCATTTT.

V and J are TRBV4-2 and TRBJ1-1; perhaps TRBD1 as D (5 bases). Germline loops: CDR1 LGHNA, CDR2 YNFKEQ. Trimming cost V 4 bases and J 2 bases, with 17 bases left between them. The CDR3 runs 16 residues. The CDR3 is CASSLPSGGANTEAFF. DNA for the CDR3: TGTGCCAGCAGCCTCCCGTCGGGTGGGGCTAACACTGAAGCTTTCTTT.

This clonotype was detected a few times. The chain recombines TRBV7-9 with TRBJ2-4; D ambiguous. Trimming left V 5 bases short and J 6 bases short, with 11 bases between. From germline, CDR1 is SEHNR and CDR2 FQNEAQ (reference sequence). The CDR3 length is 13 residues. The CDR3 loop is CASSPHVLNIQYF. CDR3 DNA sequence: TGTGCCAGCAGCCCCCACGTTTTAAACATTCAGTACTTC.

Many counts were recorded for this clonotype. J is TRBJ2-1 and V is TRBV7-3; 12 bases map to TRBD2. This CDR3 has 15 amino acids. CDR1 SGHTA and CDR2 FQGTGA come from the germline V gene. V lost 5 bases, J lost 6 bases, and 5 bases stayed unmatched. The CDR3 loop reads CASSLLAGGGNEQFF. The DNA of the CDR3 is TGTGCCAGCAGCCTCCTAGCGGGGGGGGGCAATGAGCAGTTCTTC.

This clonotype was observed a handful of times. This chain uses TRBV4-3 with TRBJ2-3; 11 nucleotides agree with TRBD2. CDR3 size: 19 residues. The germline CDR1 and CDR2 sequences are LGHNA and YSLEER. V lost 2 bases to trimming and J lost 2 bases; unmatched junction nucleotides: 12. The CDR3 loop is CASSQSLAGGLEPTDTQYF. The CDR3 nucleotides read TGCGCCAGCAGCCAATCGCTAGCGGGGGGTTTAGAACCCACAGATACGCAGTATTTT.

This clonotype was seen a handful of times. DNA for the CDR3: TGTGCCACAGAAGACAGGCGGAGCTCCTACAATGAGCAGTTCTTC. Translated, it gives CATEDRRSSYNEQFF. The rearrangement uses TRBV24-1 and TRBJ2-1, with TRBD1 as a possible D gene (6 bases). CDR3 length equals 15 residues. Trimming removed 10 bases from V and 0 bases from J, with 15 bases in between. In germline, CDR1 is KGHDR, CDR2 SFDVKD.

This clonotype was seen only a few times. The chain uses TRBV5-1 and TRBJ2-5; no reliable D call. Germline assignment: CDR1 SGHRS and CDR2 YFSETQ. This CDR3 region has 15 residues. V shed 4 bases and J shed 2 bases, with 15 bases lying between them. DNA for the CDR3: TGCGCCAGCAGCCCTCAGCACGGGTTTCAAGAGACCCAGTACTTC. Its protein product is CASSPQHGFQETQYF.

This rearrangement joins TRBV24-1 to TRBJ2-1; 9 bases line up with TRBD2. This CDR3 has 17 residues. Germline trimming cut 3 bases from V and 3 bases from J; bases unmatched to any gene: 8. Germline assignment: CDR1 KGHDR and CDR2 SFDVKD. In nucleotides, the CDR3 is TGTGCCACCAGTGATCCTCGCGCGGGGGGGCGCTACAATGAGCAGTTCTTC. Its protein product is CATSDPRAGGRYNEQFF.

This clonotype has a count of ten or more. The CDR3 region is CSASGQQETQYF. CDR3 DNA sequence: TGCAGTGCCTCAGGCCAACAAGAGACCCAGTACTTC. V usage is TRBV20-1 and J usage is TRBJ2-5; no definite D call. The CDR3 is 12 amino acids. In germline, CDR1 is DFQATT, CDR2 SNEGSKA (reference sequence). Trimming cost V 6 bases and J 2 bases, with 10 bases left between them.

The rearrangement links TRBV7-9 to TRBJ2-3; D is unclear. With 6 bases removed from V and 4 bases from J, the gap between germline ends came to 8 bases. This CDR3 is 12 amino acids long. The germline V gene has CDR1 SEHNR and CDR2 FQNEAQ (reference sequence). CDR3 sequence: CASSIGSDTQYF. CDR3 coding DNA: TGTGCCAGCAGTATCGGGTCAGATACGCAGTATTTT.

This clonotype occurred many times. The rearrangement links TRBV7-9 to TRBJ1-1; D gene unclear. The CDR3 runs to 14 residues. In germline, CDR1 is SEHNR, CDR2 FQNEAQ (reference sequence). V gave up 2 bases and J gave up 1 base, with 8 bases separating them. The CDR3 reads CASSLLPENTEAFF. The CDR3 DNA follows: TGTGCCAGCAGCTTATTGCCGGAGAACACTGAAGCTTTCTTT.

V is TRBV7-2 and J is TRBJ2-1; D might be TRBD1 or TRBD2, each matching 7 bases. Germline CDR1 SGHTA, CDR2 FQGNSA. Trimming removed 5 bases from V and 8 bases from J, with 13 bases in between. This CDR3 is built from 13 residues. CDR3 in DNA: TGTGCCAGCAGCAATCAGGGGGGGTATGAGCAGTTCTTC. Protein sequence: CASSNQGGYEQFF.

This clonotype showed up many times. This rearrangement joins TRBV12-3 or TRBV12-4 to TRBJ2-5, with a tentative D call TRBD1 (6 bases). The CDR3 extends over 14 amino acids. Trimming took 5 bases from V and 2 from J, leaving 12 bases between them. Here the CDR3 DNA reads TGTGCCAGCAGTCCTGGACAGCTACAAGAGACCCAGTACTTC. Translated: CASSPGQLQETQYF.

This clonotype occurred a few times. The CDR3 reads CSACRTGVDSPLHF. The CDR3 bases are TGCAGTGCTTGCCGGACAGGGGTGGATTCACCCCTCCACTTT. The chain joins TRBV20-1 to TRBJ1-6, with 9 bases identical to TRBD1. Germline V CDR1 and CDR2: DFQATT, SNEGSKA (reference sequence). The CDR3 is made up of 14 amino acids. V lost 5 bases to trimming and J lost 8 bases; unmatched junction nucleotides: 7.